The clone carrying this TCR delta chain showed up just a few times. In germline, CDR1 is TSWWSYY, CDR2 QGS. With V trimmed by 3 bases and J by 0 bases, 20 bases remained unmatched. The CDR3 sequence is 22 residues long. The sample originates from a study of gamma-delta chains in newborns, infants, children. About the research overall: Polyclonal expansion of innate γδ T cells after birth follows microbial exposure.

TCRdb used CATT to re-call clones from the reads. The sample carries around 3,900 delta-chain clones, roughly 6.2% recorded once. The TCR sequence derives from a child who was a newborn, infant or young child, either healthy, febrile or measles-vaccinated (not recorded which). Sequenced input: blood. The chain carries TRDV1 and TRDJ2; 9 bases agree with TRDD2. The CDR3 DNA reads TGTGCTCTTGGGGATGGCCTTCCTACGACGGGGGGCGAAATTGCTTTGACAGCACAACTCTTCTTT. It specifies CALGDGLPTTGGEIALTAQLFF.